The 9 T cell receptor beta chains in this list originate from one sample, sequenced in a study of OX40 agonist ivuxolimab in advanced cancers. Only in-frame clones appear in the TCRdb table, and some are missing; sequencing was by immunoSEQ multiplex PCR. The sample holds under 20,000 clones; almost 85% are singletons and the top ten take around 2.2%. This specimen consisted of CD4+ or CD8+ T cells sorted from blood, obtained in a trial of the OX40 agonist ivuxolimab. The receptor source for this set is an adult with an advanced solid tumor such as melanoma, head and neck, liver or kidney cancer.

The chain combines TRBV29-1 with TRBJ2-2, with D possibly TRBD1 on 6 matching bases. The CDR3 extends over 13 amino acids. Trimming shortened V by 3 bases and J by 4 bases, and 9 bases separated the two germline ends. Germline V CDR1 and CDR2: SQVTM, ANQGSEA. CDR3 coding DNA: TGCAGCGTTGAGAAGGACAGCACCGGGGAGCTGTTTTTT. Protein product: CSVEKDSTGELFF.

This clone has more than one count but fewer than ten. The rearrangement joins TRBV9 to TRBJ2-7, with a tentative D call TRBD2 (6 bases). The CDR3 is 10 amino acids. Trimming took off 7 bases at V and 6 bases at J, with 8 bases between the two ends. In germline, CDR1 is SGDLS, CDR2 YYNGEE. CDR3 sequence (DNA): TGTGCCAGCGGGGGGACCGAGCAGTACTTC. This codes for CASGGTEQYF.

CDR3 DNA sequence: TGTGCCAGCAGTAGCGGACAGGTGAGGGTCAATGAGCAGTTCTTC. It yields the protein CASSSGQVRVNEQFF. The V gene is TRBV6-5, the J gene TRBJ2-1; TRBD1 matches at 7 bases. CDR1 MNHEY and CDR2 SVGAGI come from the germline V gene. Losses at the gene ends were 5 bases for V and 6 bases for J; bases not matched to a gene: 10. This CDR3 has 15 amino acids.

This chain joins TRBV27 and TRBJ1-4; 7 nucleotides line up with TRBD1. V lost 6 bases and J lost 4; bases outside the gene matches: 8. From germline, CDR1 is MNHEY and CDR2 SMNVEV (reference sequence). This CDR3 spans 15 amino acids. The CDR3 nucleotides read TGTGCCAGCAGGACTGGACAGGCTGGTAATGAAAAACTGTTTTTT. Translated, it gives CASRTGQAGNEKLFF.

This clone showed up just a few times. V usage is TRBV13 and J usage is TRBJ2-1; the D is unclear. This CDR3 region has 15 residues. V lost 2 bases and J 2 bases, leaving 10 bases between the germline ends. The germline CDR1 and CDR2 sequences are PRHDT and FYEKMQ (reference sequence). CDR3 region: CASSLFRRAYNEQFF. In DNA, the CDR3 is TGTGCCAGCAGCTTATTTAGACGGGCCTACAATGAGCAGTTCTTC.

The chain is built from TRBV28 and TRBJ2-7; a weak D match, TRBD2 (6 bases). The V end was cut by 3 bases, the J end by 5 bases, with 14 bases between. Looked up from germline, CDR1 is MDHEN and CDR2 is SYDVKM. The CDR3 is made up of 14 amino acids. The chain's CDR3 is CASSFGGRIDEQYF. As DNA, the CDR3 is TGTGCCAGCAGTTTTGGTGGGAGGATCGACGAGCAGTACTTC. Variable domain in full (rest from reference TRBV28 and TRBJ2-7): DVKVTQSSRYLVKRTGEKVFLECVQDMDHENMFWYRQDPGLGLRLIYFSYDVKMKEKGDIPEGYSVSREKKERFSLILESASTNQTSMYLCASSFGGRIDEQYFGPGTRLTVT.

The chain links TRBV7-9 to TRBJ2-1; D is undetermined. The CDR3 consists of 15 residues. V was cut by 5 bases and J by 0 bases, with 11 bases left in between. CDR1 and CDR2 (germline): SEHNR, FQNEAQ (reference sequence). The DNA for the CDR3 is TGTGCCAGCAGCGTGTCTGAAAGCTCCTACAATGAGCAGTTCTTC. It translates to CASSVSESSYNEQFF.

The chain couples TRBV5-6 to TRBJ2-7, with 11 bases identical to TRBD2. CDR3 size: 16 residues. The J segment lost 5 bases and the V segment lost 2 bases, leaving 9 bases of the junction unmatched. Germline assignment: CDR1 SGHDT and CDR2 YYEEEE. The CDR3 loop is CASSFPTSGRPHEQYF. The CDR3 DNA is TGTGCCAGCAGCTTCCCTACTAGCGGGAGACCCCACGAGCAGTACTTC. Full variable domain (rest looked up from reference TRBV5-6 and TRBJ2-7): DAGVTQSPTHLIKTRGQQVTLRCSPKSGHDTVSWYQQALGQGPQFIFQYYEEEERQRGNFPDRFSGHQFPNYSSELNVNALLLGDSALYLCASSFPTSGRPHEQYFGPGTRLTVT.

The CDR3 loop is CASSAWEGVDTQYF. In nucleotides, the CDR3 is TGTGCCAGCAGCGCCTGGGAGGGTGTGGATACGCAGTATTTT. V and J are TRBV7-8 and TRBJ2-3; 7 bases are a match to TRBD2. The CDR3 runs to 14 residues. Germline loops: CDR1 SGHVS, CDR2 FQNEAQ. The trim removed 5 bases at V and 6 bases at J, leaving 8 bases unmatched.